The entry that follows covers one TCR beta chain sequence. Its antigen is currently unknown. Trimming cost V 8 bases and J 0 bases, with 8 bases left between them. This CDR3 is built from 13 residues. The germline V gene has CDR1 SNHLY and CDR2 FYNNEI. Vbeta (60) and Jbeta (13) primers were used in the PCR. The repertoire was sequenced with immunoSEQ multiplex PCR; TCRdb's copy has only in-frame clones and lacks some. The sample holds nearly 110,000 clones; around 67% are singletons and the top ten take 14%. This record belongs to a study of cytomegalovirus exposure and HLA in healthy donors. Findings and caveats of the study: TCR beta V- and J-gene trimming, according to a later analysis, was linked to a missense DCLRE1C variant.

The sample was PBMCs. This rearrangement joins TRBV2 to TRBJ1-5; weak D call: TRBD1 (5 bases). The receptor was derived from a woman between 40 and 50 years old in good health and CMV-seropositive. CDR3 nucleotides: TGTGCCAGCGACAGAGATAGCAATCAGCCCCAGCATTTT. The encoded protein is CASDRDSNQPQHF.